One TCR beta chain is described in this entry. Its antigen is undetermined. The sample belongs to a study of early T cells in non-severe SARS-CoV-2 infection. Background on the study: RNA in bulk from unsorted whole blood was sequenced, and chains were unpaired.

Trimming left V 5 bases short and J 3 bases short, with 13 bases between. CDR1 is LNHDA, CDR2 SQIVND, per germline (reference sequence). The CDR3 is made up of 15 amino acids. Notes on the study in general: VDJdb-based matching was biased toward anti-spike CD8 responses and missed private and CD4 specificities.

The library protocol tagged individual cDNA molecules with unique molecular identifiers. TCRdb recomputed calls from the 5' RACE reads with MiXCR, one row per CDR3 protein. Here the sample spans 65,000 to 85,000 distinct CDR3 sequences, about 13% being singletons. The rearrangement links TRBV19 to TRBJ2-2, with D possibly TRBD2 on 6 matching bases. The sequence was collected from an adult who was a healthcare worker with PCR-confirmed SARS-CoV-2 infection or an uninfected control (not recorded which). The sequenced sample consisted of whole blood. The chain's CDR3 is CASSSRDWDTGELFF. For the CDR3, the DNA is TGTGCCAGTAGTTCCCGGGACTGGGACACCGGGGAGCTGTTTTTT.